This record looks at one T cell receptor (beta chain) sequence and its context. Its antigen is currently unknown. Indicated treatment: approximately nine-day PBMC culture with coronavirus spike peptide pools or control peptides (ViraFEST assay). The source of the sample is a study of vaccination and CD4 T cells after COVID-19. V was shortened by 5 bases and J by 6 bases, with 17 bases between the two germline ends. The V gene's germline CDR1 is SGHTA and CDR2 FQGNSA. The length of the CDR3 is 14 residues. With the Oncomine TCR Beta short-read assay, DNA from cultured CD4+ T cells was sequenced. MiXCR, applied by TCRdb to the PCR reads, yields one record per CDR3 protein. There are around 15,000 distinct CDR3 sequences in the sample; 57% occur only once, and approximately 11% lies in the top ten.

The source of this sequence is a human donor who had recovered from COVID-19. The material sequenced was CD4+ T cells from blood, cultured in vitro. V is TRBV7-2 and J is TRBJ2-7, with D possibly being TRBD2 (6 bases). CDR3 bases: TGTGCCAGCAGCCCGCGGGGTAGCTTCGGCGAGCAGTACTTC. Its translation is CASSPRGSFGEQYF.